These T cell receptor beta chains were read from a single sample in a study of graft-versus-host responses after intestinal transplantation. TCRdb's table, derived via immunoSEQ multiplex PCR, lists solely in-frame clones and lacks some. There are about 23,000 clones in the sample; roughly 72% occur only once, and about 3% lies in the top ten. The source material was ileum tissue, sampled 12 days after intestinal transplant. Every receptor here comes from a human patient who received an intestinal transplant, so some T cells may come from the graft donor. CDR3s include the opening cysteine and the closing phenylalanine or tryptophan. Fields, in order: clone size, D gene, J gene, V gene, CDR3 DNA, CDR3 protein. The D gene is left open where the match is weak. The size entry is marked missing in some rows and otherwise reads once, few, many or a size class.

NA | TRBD1 | TRBJ2-3 | TRBV4-3 | TGCGCCAGCAGCCAAGGGGACAGGGACACAGATACGCAGTATTTT | CASSQGDRDTDTQYF
once | NA | TRBJ1-5 | TRBV15 | TGTGCCACCAGGCAGGGAGGAAATCAGCCCCAGCATTTT | CATRQGGNQPQHF
NA | NA | TRBJ1-2 | TRBV7-2 | TGTGCCAGCAGCTTAAGGGCAGGGTGGGTTTATGGCTACACCTTC | CASSLRAGWVYGYTF
NA | TRBD1 | TRBJ2-3 | TRBV29-1 | TGCAGCGTGGGGGACAGGTTCAGCACAGATACGCAGTATTTT | CSVGDRFSTDTQYF
NA | NA | TRBJ1-2 | TRBV11-2 | TGTGCCAGCAGCCAGACAGGCTGGGATGGCTACACCTTC | CASSQTGWDGYTF
NA | NA | TRBJ1-5 | TRBV27 | TGTGCCAGCAGTTTCGGGCACAGGAGGGATACGCCCCAGCATTTT | CASSFGHRRDTPQHF
NA | TRBD1 | TRBJ2-7 | TRBV7-8 | TGTGCCAGCAGCCCTGGGACAGGGTTTTACGAGCAGTACTTC | CASSPGTGFYEQYF
NA | TRBD1 | TRBJ1-3 | TRBV2 | TGTGCCAGCAGGGACAGGGGAAACACCATATATTTT | CASRDRGNTIYF
NA | NA | TRBJ1-1 | TRBV7-9 | TGTGCCAGCAGCCCGTATACAGGGTCGTACACTGAAGCTTTCTTT | CASSPYTGSYTEAFF
NA | TRBD2 | TRBJ2-3 | TRBV19 | TGTGCCAGTAGAAGCGGACTAGTCCGCCTGAATCACACAGATACGCAGTATTTT | CASRSGLVRLNHTDTQYF
NA | NA | TRBJ2-5 | TRBV5-4 | TGTGCCAGCAGCTTGGAGCAGGGCTCCGGGGAGACCCAGTACTTC | CASSLEQGSGETQYF
few | NA | TRBJ2-3 | TRBV9 | TGTGCCAGCAGCGGGGCCCCAGATACGCAGTATTTT | CASSGAPDTQYF
NA | NA | TRBJ2-5 | TRBV18 | TGTGCCAGCTCACCACCGTCCCGCAGGTTGGGAGAGACCCAGTACTTC | CASSPPSRRLGETQYF
NA | TRBD2 | TRBJ2-3 | TRBV5-4 | TGTGCCAGCAGCGGCAGTAGCGGGCCCTACACAGATACGCAGTATTTT | CASSGSSGPYTDTQYF
NA | TRBD2 | TRBJ2-1 | TRBV5-4 | TGTGCCAGCAGCCAAGTCTCACTAGCGGGAGTGGGTGAGCAGTTCTTC | CASSQVSLAGVGEQFF
NA | TRBD2 | TRBJ2-3 | TRBV28 | TGTGCCAGCACCACCGGGACTAGCGGGGTTAGGAGAACCACAGATACGCAGTATTTT | CASTTGTSGVRRTTDTQYF
NA | NA | TRBJ2-2 | TRBV5-8 | TGTGCCAGCACCCCTCTTTGGGCCAACACCGGGGAGCTGTTTTTT | CASTPLWANTGELFF
few | NA | TRBJ2-1 | TRBV5-6 | TGTGCCAGCAGCTTGGGCGGCAATGAGCAGTTCTTC | CASSLGGNEQFF
NA | NA | TRBJ2-7 | TRBV6-5 | TGTGCCAGCAGTTACTCGAAGCTTTCCTACGAGCAGTACTTC | CASSYSKLSYEQYF
NA | TRBD1 | TRBJ1-2 | TRBV4-1 | TGCGCCAGCAGCCCCCTGGGCAGGGGGGCAAAGCGGTACTATGGCTACACCTTC | CASSPLGRGAKRYYGYTF
medium-sized | TRBD1 | TRBJ2-3 | TRBV28 | TGTGCCAGCAGTCTTGACAGGGTGGCCACAGATACGCAGTATTTT | CASSLDRVATDTQYF
NA | TRBD2 | TRBJ2-3 | TRBV10-3 | TGTGCCATCAGTGACCCGGGACTAGCGGGGGGACCAGATACGCAGTATTTT | CAISDPGLAGGPDTQYF
NA | NA | TRBJ1-2 | TRBV7-2 | TGTGCCAGCAGCTTAGGGACAGTCCACGACTATGGCTACACCTTC | CASSLGTVHDYGYTF
NA | TRBD1 | TRBJ2-2 | TRBV6-5 | TGTGCCAGCAGGAAGGGGGCAAGCACCGGGGAGCTGTTTTTT | CASRKGASTGELFF
NA | TRBD2 | TRBJ2-1 | TRBV27 | TGTGCCAGCAGTTTGTTTGGCGGGGGGCACAATGAGCAGTTCTTC | CASSLFGGGHNEQFF
NA | TRBD2 | TRBJ2-3 | TRBV4-2 | TGTGCCAGCAGCCAAGAACCCCGCGGGAGAGGAGCAGATACGCAGTATTTT | CASSQEPRGRGADTQYF
NA | TRBD1 | TRBJ2-1 | TRBV19 | TGTGCCAGTAGTATGGGACAGGGCCACAACGAGCAGTTCTTC | CASSMGQGHNEQFF
few | NA | TRBJ2-7 | TRBV7-9 | TGTGCCAGCAGCTCCCAGTACGAGCAGTACTTC | CASSSQYEQYF
NA | NA | TRBJ2-7 | TRBV7-2 | TGTGCCAGCAGCTTGACTAAGTCCTACGAGCAGTACTTC | CASSLTKSYEQYF
NA | NA | TRBJ2-1 | TRBV28 | TGTGCCAGCAGTTTGTCGGTCTCCTACAATGAGCAGTTCTTC | CASSLSVSYNEQFF
NA | NA | TRBJ1-2 | TRBV10-3 | TGTGCCATCAGTGAGCACTCTTATGGCTACACCTTC | CAISEHSYGYTF
NA | NA | TRBJ1-1 | TRBV7-9 | TGTGCCAGCAGCCGGGGGGGCGTCACTGAAGCTTTCTTT | CASSRGGVTEAFF
NA | NA | TRBJ2-3 | TRBV11-2 | TGTGCCAGCAGCTTCCCGCCCGGGACAACTAGCACAGATACGCAGTATTTT | CASSFPPGTTSTDTQYF
NA | NA | TRBJ1-2 | TRBV7-3 | TGTGCCAGCAGCTCGGGAGGTAGCTATGGCTACACCTTC | CASSSGGSYGYTF
once | NA | TRBJ2-7 | TRBV7-2 | TGTGCCAGCAGCTTTAGTCCAGGCGCCTACGAGCAGTACTTC | CASSFSPGAYEQYF